Described below is a single TCR beta chain sequence and its context. This sample is drawn from a study of blood T cell repertoires in COVID-19. Study overall: PBMCs, B-cell-depleted T cells, or T cells were the source of the cDNA or gDNA that made up the material.

CDR1 and CDR2 (germline): SGHNT, YYREEE (reference sequence). The CDR3 runs 15 residues. V shed 2 bases and J shed 4 bases, with 12 bases lying between them. Clones were read by immunoSEQ multiplex PCR, and TCRdb kept only the in-frame ones, dropping some. The sample has roughly 220,000 clones; around four fifths are singletons. Seattle participants joined during active infection and were tracked over time. The TCR comes from a woman aged 80 or over with COVID-19, enrolled during active disease. Specimen: peripheral blood. The chain couples TRBV5-4 to TRBJ2-2; tentatively, D is TRBD2 (6 bases). The CDR3 protein is CASSFGTLATGELFF. In DNA form, the CDR3 reads TGTGCCAGCAGCTTTGGGACTCTTGCCACCGGGGAGCTGTTTTTT.